The rows below give T cell receptor beta chains drawn from one sample of a study of blood T cell repertoires in COVID-19. The method was immunoSEQ multiplex PCR; TCRdb's version includes in-frame clones alone and lacks a portion of them. The sample holds 150,000 to 200,000 clones, around 84% seen once. The sample consisted of peripheral blood. All receptors derive from a woman aged 80 or older with acute or convalescent COVID-19. Each CDR3 is given with its conserved first and last residue. The D gene is left open where the match is weak. Only part of the rows carry a size: once, few, many, or a class if the clone is expanded.

clone size: .
J gene: TRBJ2-7
D gene: .
V gene: TRBV18
CDR3 DNA: TGTGCCAGCTCGTCCAGGACAATAGACGAGCAGTACTTC
CDR3 protein: CASSSRTIDEQYF

clone size: once
J gene: TRBJ2-1
D gene: TRBD2
V gene: TRBV3-1/TRBV3-2
CDR3 DNA: TGTGCCAGCAGCCAAGGCCCTAGCGGTCTCACCTATGAGCAGTTCTTC
CDR3 protein: CASSQGPSGLTYEQFF

clone size: .
J gene: TRBJ1-5
D gene: .
V gene: TRBV19
CDR3 DNA: TGTGCCAGTACCTCAGGGTTGGGGCGCCTCCAGCCCCAGCATTTT
CDR3 protein: CASTSGLGRLQPQHF

clone size: .
J gene: TRBJ2-5
D gene: TRBD2
V gene: TRBV9
CDR3 DNA: TGTGCCAGCAGCGGGGGACTAGCGGGAGGAAAAGGAGAGACCCAGTACTTC
CDR3 protein: CASSGGLAGGKGETQYF

clone size: .
J gene: TRBJ2-3
D gene: TRBD1
V gene: TRBV11-3
CDR3 DNA: TGTGCCAGCAGCCTCAGGACAGGGACCACTCGCGGGGATACGCAGTATTTT
CDR3 protein: CASSLRTGTTRGDTQYF

clone size: once
J gene: TRBJ2-7
D gene: TRBD1
V gene: TRBV20-1
CDR3 DNA: TGCAGTGCTAGTTTGGGGACAGGGAACTACGAGCAGTACTTC
CDR3 protein: CSASLGTGNYEQYF

clone size: .
J gene: TRBJ1-3
D gene: .
V gene: TRBV28
CDR3 DNA: TGTGCCAGCCAAACCCAGGGGCTTATCTCTGGAAACACCATATATTTT
CDR3 protein: CASQTQGLISGNTIYF

clone size: .
J gene: TRBJ2-7
D gene: .
V gene: TRBV4-1
CDR3 DNA: TGCGCCAGCAGCCAAGACGGAGCAAGCGCCGAGCAGTACTTC
CDR3 protein: CASSQDGASAEQYF

clone size: .
J gene: TRBJ2-5
D gene: TRBD2
V gene: TRBV5-1
CDR3 DNA: TGCGCCAGCAGCTGGAGCGGGAGGGCCGAAGAGACCCAGTACTTC
CDR3 protein: CASSWSGRAEETQYF

clone size: .
J gene: TRBJ2-7
D gene: TRBD2
V gene: TRBV3-1/TRBV3-2
CDR3 DNA: TGTGCCAGCAGCCAGAGCTGGACTAGCGGGAGCTTCTACGAGCAGTACTTC
CDR3 protein: CASSQSWTSGSFYEQYF

clone size: .
J gene: TRBJ1-2
D gene: .
V gene: TRBV11-2
CDR3 DNA: TGTGCCAGCAGCCCAGTACAGCCTTTAGCTAACTATGGCTACACCTTC
CDR3 protein: CASSPVQPLANYGYTF

clone size: once
J gene: TRBJ1-4
D gene: .
V gene: TRBV5-6
CDR3 DNA: TGTGCCAGCAGCTCCTCTGTGTGGCGCGGAAATGAAAAACTGTTTTTT
CDR3 protein: CASSSSVWRGNEKLFF

clone size: .
J gene: TRBJ1-2
D gene: TRBD1
V gene: TRBV18
CDR3 DNA: TGTGCCAGCTCACCGGGACAGGGTTTGAATGGCTACACCTTC
CDR3 protein: CASSPGQGLNGYTF

clone size: .
J gene: TRBJ1-1
D gene: TRBD1
V gene: TRBV6-6
CDR3 DNA: TGTGCCAGCAGTCCCCTAGGACAGGGGGCGAGGACCGGACCTGAAGCTTTCTTT
CDR3 protein: CASSPLGQGARTGPEAFF

clone size: once
J gene: TRBJ2-5
D gene: TRBD2
V gene: TRBV4-1
CDR3 DNA: TGCGCCAGCAGCCAGGGAGCGGGAGGAGCGTACCAAGAGACCCAGTACTTC
CDR3 protein: CASSQGAGGAYQETQYF

clone size: .
J gene: TRBJ2-7
D gene: TRBD2
V gene: TRBV6-5
CDR3 DNA: TGTGCCAGCAGGACGGGACTAGCGGGAGTCGACGAGCAGTACTTC
CDR3 protein: CASRTGLAGVDEQYF

clone size: .
J gene: TRBJ2-3
D gene: .
V gene: TRBV19
CDR3 DNA: TGTGCCAGTAGTATAGATCATACAACCAGGGCAGATACGCAGTATTTT
CDR3 protein: CASSIDHTTRADTQYF

clone size: .
J gene: TRBJ1-3
D gene: .
V gene: TRBV11-3
CDR3 DNA: TGTGCCAGCAGCTTAGAAGGCCCGGGTGCTGGAAACACCATATATTTT
CDR3 protein: CASSLEGPGAGNTIYF

clone size: .
J gene: TRBJ1-5
D gene: TRBD1
V gene: TRBV10-2
CDR3 DNA: TGCGCCTCCGCCGACAGGGTCAATCAGCCCCAGCATTTT
CDR3 protein: CASADRVNQPQHF

clone size: .
J gene: TRBJ2-1
D gene: .
V gene: TRBV4-3
CDR3 DNA: TGCGCCAGCAGCCACTTTTACAATGAGCAGTTCTTC
CDR3 protein: CASSHFYNEQFF

clone size: .
J gene: TRBJ2-7
D gene: .
V gene: TRBV15
CDR3 DNA: TGTGCCACCAGCAAGGGGGTAACCTACGAGCAGTACTTC
CDR3 protein: CATSKGVTYEQYF

clone size: .
J gene: TRBJ2-1
D gene: TRBD2
V gene: TRBV7-2
CDR3 DNA: TGTGCCAGCAGCCTTAGCGGGAGCTCCTACAATGAGCAGTTCTTC
CDR3 protein: CASSLSGSSYNEQFF

clone size: .
J gene: TRBJ2-7
D gene: .
V gene: TRBV14
CDR3 DNA: TGTGCCAGCAGCCATCGTGACCCAAGCGTGTACTTC
CDR3 protein: CASSHRDPSVYF

clone size: .
J gene: TRBJ2-1
D gene: TRBD2
V gene: TRBV28
CDR3 DNA: TGTGCCAGCAGTTTATCTCCCGGGACTAGCGATTACAATGAGCAGTTCTTC
CDR3 protein: CASSLSPGTSDYNEQFF

clone size: .
J gene: TRBJ2-7
D gene: TRBD1
V gene: TRBV10-3
CDR3 DNA: TGTGCCATCAGAGACCCGACAGGGCGCTCCGAGCAGTACTTC
CDR3 protein: CAIRDPTGRSEQYF

clone size: .
J gene: TRBJ2-5
D gene: TRBD2
V gene: TRBV5-4
CDR3 DNA: TGTGCCAGCAGCTCGTCAATAGCGGGAGGTAGTGAGACCCAGTACTTC
CDR3 protein: CASSSSIAGGSETQYF

clone size: .
J gene: TRBJ2-7
D gene: TRBD2
V gene: TRBV5-4
CDR3 DNA: TGTGCCAGCAGCTTGGATGGCAGCGGGAGTGCGTACGAGCAGTACTTC
CDR3 protein: CASSLDGSGSAYEQYF

clone size: .
J gene: TRBJ2-7
D gene: TRBD1
V gene: TRBV9
CDR3 DNA: TGTGCCAGCAGCGCAGGACAGGGATTAAACGAGCAGTACTTC
CDR3 protein: CASSAGQGLNEQYF

clone size: once
J gene: TRBJ2-7
D gene: TRBD2
V gene: TRBV27
CDR3 DNA: TGTGCCAGCAGTCGCACTATGGGGAGCGGGAGTCTCATTAGGGTTGGGTCCTACGAGCAGTACTTC
CDR3 protein: CASSRTMGSGSLIRVGSYEQYF

clone size: .
J gene: TRBJ2-1
D gene: TRBD1
V gene: TRBV3-1/TRBV3-2
CDR3 DNA: TGTGCCAGCACCCCGGACAGGGGGGGTGAGCAGTTCTTC
CDR3 protein: CASTPDRGGEQFF

clone size: .
J gene: TRBJ1-2
D gene: .
V gene: TRBV29-1
CDR3 DNA: TGCAGCGTTGAAGTTGGGGGCAGGGGTGTTGATGGCTACACCTTC
CDR3 protein: CSVEVGGRGVDGYTF

clone size: .
J gene: TRBJ1-2
D gene: .
V gene: TRBV28
CDR3 DNA: TGTGCCACCCACGACAGGCTAAATGGCTACACCTTC
CDR3 protein: CATHDRLNGYTF

clone size: .
J gene: TRBJ2-7
D gene: .
V gene: TRBV18
CDR3 DNA: TGTGCCAGCTCACTCCGCGGCCGGTCCTACGAGCAGTACTTC
CDR3 protein: CASSLRGRSYEQYF

clone size: once
J gene: TRBJ2-7
D gene: TRBD1
V gene: TRBV5-1
CDR3 DNA: TGCGCCAGCAGCGGACAGGGTAGAAACGAGCAGTACTTC
CDR3 protein: CASSGQGRNEQYF

clone size: .
J gene: TRBJ2-5
D gene: TRBD2
V gene: TRBV15
CDR3 DNA: TGTGCCACCAGCAGAGATCTCCGACTAGCGGGAGAAAATTTGGGGACCCAGTACTTC
CDR3 protein: CATSRDLRLAGENLGTQYF

clone size: .
J gene: TRBJ1-6
D gene: .
V gene: TRBV2
CDR3 DNA: TGTGCCAGCAGTAAGGACAGACTCAATTCACCCCTCCACTTT
CDR3 protein: CASSKDRLNSPLHF

clone size: .
J gene: TRBJ2-3
D gene: TRBD1
V gene: TRBV3-1/TRBV3-2
CDR3 DNA: TGTGCCAGCAGTAAAGGGACAGCCATCACAGATACGCAGTATTTT
CDR3 protein: CASSKGTAITDTQYF

clone size: .
J gene: TRBJ1-6
D gene: .
V gene: TRBV4-2
CDR3 DNA: TGTGCCAGCAGCCAAGAAGGTAGAAGCGGGACGGCCAGCTCCTATAATTCACCCCCCCACTTT
CDR3 protein: CASSQEGRSGTASSYNSPPHF

clone size: .
J gene: TRBJ2-1
D gene: TRBD2
V gene: TRBV5-1
CDR3 DNA: TGCGCCAGCAGGAGCGGGACTAGCGGGGGGCAAATTACCTACAATGAGCAGTTCTTC
CDR3 protein: CASRSGTSGGQITYNEQFF

clone size: once
J gene: TRBJ1-2
D gene: TRBD1
V gene: TRBV2
CDR3 DNA: TGTGCCACCTCCGGACAGGGGTCGGAAGGCTACACCTTC
CDR3 protein: CATSGQGSEGYTF

clone size: few
J gene: TRBJ1-2
D gene: TRBD1
V gene: TRBV3-1/TRBV3-2
CDR3 DNA: TGTGCCAGCAGCCCCGGGACAGGAGAATGGTGGTATGGCTACACCTTC
CDR3 protein: CASSPGTGEWWYGYTF

clone size: .
J gene: TRBJ2-7
D gene: TRBD1
V gene: TRBV27
CDR3 DNA: TGTGCCAGCAGTTTAGCCGGGACAGGGAGGATACGGGACCCCCTCGGAGAGCAGTACTTC
CDR3 protein: CASSLAGTGRIRDPLGEQYF

clone size: .
J gene: TRBJ2-7
D gene: TRBD1
V gene: TRBV18
CDR3 DNA: TGTGCCAGCTCACGGACAGGGGGGGACTACGAGCAGTACTTC
CDR3 protein: CASSRTGGDYEQYF

clone size: .
J gene: TRBJ1-5
D gene: TRBD1
V gene: TRBV28
CDR3 DNA: TGTGCCAGCAGCAAATCCCGGGACAGGGGATGGTTAAATCAGCCCCAGCATTTT
CDR3 protein: CASSKSRDRGWLNQPQHF

clone size: .
J gene: TRBJ2-7
D gene: .
V gene: TRBV10-3
CDR3 DNA: TGTGCCGTACGGGACACACAGTCCTACGAGCAGTACTTC
CDR3 protein: CAVRDTQSYEQYF

clone size: once
J gene: TRBJ1-1
D gene: .
V gene: TRBV7-2
CDR3 DNA: TGTGCCAGCAGCTTAGGTCTGGGGGGCACTGAAGCTTTCTTT
CDR3 protein: CASSLGLGGTEAFF

clone size: .
J gene: TRBJ2-1
D gene: TRBD1
V gene: TRBV5-4
CDR3 DNA: TGTGCCAGCAGCCCAACAGGGGGCGGCGAGCAGTTCTTC
CDR3 protein: CASSPTGGGEQFF

clone size: .
J gene: TRBJ1-3
D gene: .
V gene: TRBV11-1
CDR3 DNA: TGTGCCAGCAGCTTGGGGCCCGGCTCTGGAAACACCATATATTTT
CDR3 protein: CASSLGPGSGNTIYF

clone size: once
J gene: TRBJ2-7
D gene: .
V gene: TRBV10-3
CDR3 DNA: TGTGCCATCAGTGTCGATGCGGGTATCTACGAGCAGTACTTC
CDR3 protein: CAISVDAGIYEQYF

clone size: .
J gene: TRBJ1-1
D gene: .
V gene: TRBV10-3
CDR3 DNA: TGTGCCATCAGGCAGGCGGGTGGGGCTTTCTTT
CDR3 protein: CAIRQAGGAFF

clone size: few
J gene: TRBJ2-5
D gene: TRBD1
V gene: TRBV18
CDR3 DNA: TGTGCCAGCTCACCACCGACAGGGGGGCAAGAGACCCAGTACTTC
CDR3 protein: CASSPPTGGQETQYF

clone size: .
J gene: TRBJ2-7
D gene: TRBD1
V gene: TRBV28
CDR3 DNA: TGTGCCAGCAGTTTGGGACAGGGTAGGGCAGGCGAGCAGTACTTC
CDR3 protein: CASSLGQGRAGEQYF